This T cell receptor (beta chain) was documented in a study of control samples from healthy donors and cancer patients. TCRdb's copy holds only in-frame clones and misses some; the assay was immunoSEQ multiplex PCR. Of roughly 130,000 clones listed, 85% to 95% are singletons. This CDR3 contains 13 residues. V gave up 5 bases and J gave up 2 bases, with 7 bases separating them. This chain uses TRBV12-3 or TRBV12-4 with TRBJ1-3; D ambiguous. This receptor was obtained from a man over 45 with head and neck cancer. The sample taken for sequencing was PBMCs. DNA of the CDR3: TGTGCCAGCAGTCCCCATACTGGAAACACCATATATTTT. Translating it yields CASSPHTGNTIYF.